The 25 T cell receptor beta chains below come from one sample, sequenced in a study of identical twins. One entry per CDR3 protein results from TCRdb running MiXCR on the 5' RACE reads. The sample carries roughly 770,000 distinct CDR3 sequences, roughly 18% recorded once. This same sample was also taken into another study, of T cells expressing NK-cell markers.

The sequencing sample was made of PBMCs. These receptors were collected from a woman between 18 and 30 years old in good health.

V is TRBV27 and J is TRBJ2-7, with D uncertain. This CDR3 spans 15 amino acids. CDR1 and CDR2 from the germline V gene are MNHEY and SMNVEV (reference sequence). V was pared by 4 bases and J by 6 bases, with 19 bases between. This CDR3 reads CASSSPWARSSEQYF. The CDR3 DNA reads TGTGCCAGCAGTTCTCCCTGGGCGCGGTCATCCGAGCAGTACTTC.

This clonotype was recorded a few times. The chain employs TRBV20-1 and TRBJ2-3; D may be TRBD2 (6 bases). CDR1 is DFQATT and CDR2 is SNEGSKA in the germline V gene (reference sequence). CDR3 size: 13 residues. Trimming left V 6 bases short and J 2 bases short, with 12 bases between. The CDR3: CSAQGGNTDTQYF. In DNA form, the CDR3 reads TGCAGTGCCCAAGGAGGGAACACAGATACGCAGTATTTT.

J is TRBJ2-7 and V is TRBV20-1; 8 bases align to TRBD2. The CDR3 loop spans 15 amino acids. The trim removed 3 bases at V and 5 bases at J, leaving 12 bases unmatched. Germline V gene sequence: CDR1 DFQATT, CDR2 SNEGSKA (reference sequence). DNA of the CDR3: TGCAGTGCTAGGACCCGGGAGGGCAGGGGCCACGAGCAGTACTTC. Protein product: CSARTREGRGHEQYF.

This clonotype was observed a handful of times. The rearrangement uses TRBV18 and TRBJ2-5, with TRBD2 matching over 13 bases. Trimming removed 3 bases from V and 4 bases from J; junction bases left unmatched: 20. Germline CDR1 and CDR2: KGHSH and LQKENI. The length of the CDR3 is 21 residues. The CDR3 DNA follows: TGTGCCAGCTCACCCAAACCGCGGACTAGCGGGAGTTGGAGTGAGAGAGAGACCCAGTACTTC. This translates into CASSPKPRTSGSWSERETQYF. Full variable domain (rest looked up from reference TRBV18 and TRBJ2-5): NAGVMQNPRHLVRRRGQEARLRCSPMKGHSHVYWYRQLPEEGLKFMVYLQKENIIDESGMPKERFSAEFPKEGPSILRIQQVVRGDSAAYFCASSPKPRTSGSWSERETQYFGPGTRLLVL.

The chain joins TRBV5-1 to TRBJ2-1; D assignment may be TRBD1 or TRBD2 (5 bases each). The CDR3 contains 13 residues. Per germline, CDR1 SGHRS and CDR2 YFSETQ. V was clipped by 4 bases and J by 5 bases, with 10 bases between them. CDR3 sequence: CASSEGPNNEQFF. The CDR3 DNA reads TGCGCCAGCAGCGAGGGACCTAACAATGAGCAGTTCTTC.

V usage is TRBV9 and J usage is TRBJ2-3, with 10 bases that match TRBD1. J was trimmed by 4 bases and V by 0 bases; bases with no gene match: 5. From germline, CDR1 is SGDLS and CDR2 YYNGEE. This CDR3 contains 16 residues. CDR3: CASSVADRGRADTQYF. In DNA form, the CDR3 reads TGTGCCAGCAGCGTAGCTGACAGGGGGCGCGCAGATACGCAGTATTTT.

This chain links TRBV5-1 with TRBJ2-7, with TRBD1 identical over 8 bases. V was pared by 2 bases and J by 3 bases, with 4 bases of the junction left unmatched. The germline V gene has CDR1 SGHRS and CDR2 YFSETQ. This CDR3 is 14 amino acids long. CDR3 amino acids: CASSLSQGVYEQYF. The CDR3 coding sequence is TGCGCCAGCAGCTTATCACAGGGGGTCTACGAGCAGTACTTC. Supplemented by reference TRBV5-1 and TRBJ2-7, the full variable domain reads KAGVTQTPRYLIKTRGQQVTLSCSPISGHRSVSWYQQTPGQGLQFLFEYFSETQRNKGNFPGRFSGRQFSNSRSEMNVSTLELGDSALYLCASSLSQGVYEQYFGPGTRLTVT.

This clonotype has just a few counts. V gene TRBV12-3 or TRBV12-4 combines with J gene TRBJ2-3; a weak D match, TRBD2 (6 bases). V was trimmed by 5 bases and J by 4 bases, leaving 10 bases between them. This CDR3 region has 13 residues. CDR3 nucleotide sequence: TGTGCCAGCAGTGCTACTAGCCCAGATACGCAGTATTTT. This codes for CASSATSPDTQYF.

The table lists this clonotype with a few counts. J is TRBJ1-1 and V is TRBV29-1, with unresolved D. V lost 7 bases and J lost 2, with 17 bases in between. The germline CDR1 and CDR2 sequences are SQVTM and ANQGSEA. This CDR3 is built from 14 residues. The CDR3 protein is CSALSRPKNTEAFF. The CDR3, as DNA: TGCAGCGCCCTCAGTAGACCAAAAAACACTGAAGCTTTCTTT.

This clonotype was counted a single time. The CDR3 loop is CASSTRTSGSSGGPNEQFF. Here the CDR3 DNA reads TGTGCCAGCAGTACTCGGACTAGCGGGAGCAGCGGGGGGCCCAATGAGCAGTTCTTC. The rearrangement uses TRBV2 and TRBJ2-1, with 13 bases matching TRBD2. Germline lookup yields CDR1 SNHLY and CDR2 FYNNEI. Unmatched junction bases numbered 16, after V lost 5 bases and J lost 6 bases. The CDR3 is 19 amino acids.

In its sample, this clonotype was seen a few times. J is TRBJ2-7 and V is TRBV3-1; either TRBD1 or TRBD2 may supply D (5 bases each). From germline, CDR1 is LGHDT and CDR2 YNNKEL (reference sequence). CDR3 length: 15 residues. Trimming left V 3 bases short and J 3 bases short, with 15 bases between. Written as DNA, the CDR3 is TGTGCCAGCAGCCAGGCCTCCGGGACCCGCTACGAGCAGTACTTC. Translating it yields CASSQASGTRYEQYF.

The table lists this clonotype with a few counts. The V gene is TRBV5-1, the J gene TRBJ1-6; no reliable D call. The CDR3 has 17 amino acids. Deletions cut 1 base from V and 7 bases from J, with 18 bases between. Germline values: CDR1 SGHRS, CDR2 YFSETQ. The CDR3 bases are TGCGCCAGCAGCTTGTTCGGGCTTTTTAGTGGAAATTCACCCCTCCACTTT. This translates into CASSLFGLFSGNSPLHF.

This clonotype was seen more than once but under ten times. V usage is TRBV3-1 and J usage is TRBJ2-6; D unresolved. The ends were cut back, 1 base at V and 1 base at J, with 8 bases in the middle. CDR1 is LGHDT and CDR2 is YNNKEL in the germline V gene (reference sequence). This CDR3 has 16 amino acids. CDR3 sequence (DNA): TGTGCCAGCAGCCAAGTTGGGGATTCTGGGGCCAACGTCCTGACTTTC. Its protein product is CASSQVGDSGANVLTF.

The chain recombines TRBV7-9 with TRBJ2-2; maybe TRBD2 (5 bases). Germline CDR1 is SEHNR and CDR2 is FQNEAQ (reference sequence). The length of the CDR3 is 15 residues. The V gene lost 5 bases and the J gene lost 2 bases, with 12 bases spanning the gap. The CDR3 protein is CASSRRAENTGELFF. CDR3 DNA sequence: TGTGCCAGCAGCCGACGAGCGGAAAACACCGGGGAGCTGTTTTTT. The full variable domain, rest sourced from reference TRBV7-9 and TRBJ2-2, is DTGVSQNPRHKITKRGQNVTFRCDPISEHNRLYWYRQTLGQGPEFLTYFQNEAQLEKSRLLSDRFSAERPKGSFSTLEIQRTEQGDSAMYLCASSRRAENTGELFFGEGSRLTVL.

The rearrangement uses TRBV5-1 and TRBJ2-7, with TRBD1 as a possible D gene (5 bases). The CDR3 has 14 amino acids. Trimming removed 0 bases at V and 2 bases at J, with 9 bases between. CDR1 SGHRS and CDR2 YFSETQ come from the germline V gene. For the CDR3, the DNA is TGCGCCAGCAGCTTGGTAGGGGCTCCCTACGAGCAGTACTTC. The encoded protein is CASSLVGAPYEQYF.

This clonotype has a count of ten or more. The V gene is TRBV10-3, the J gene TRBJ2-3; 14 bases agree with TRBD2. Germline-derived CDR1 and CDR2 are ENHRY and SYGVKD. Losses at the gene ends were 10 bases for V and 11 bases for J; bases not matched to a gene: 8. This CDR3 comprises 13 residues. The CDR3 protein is CATGLAGGLGQYF. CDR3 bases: TGTGCCACCGGACTAGCGGGGGGCCTTGGGCAGTATTTT.

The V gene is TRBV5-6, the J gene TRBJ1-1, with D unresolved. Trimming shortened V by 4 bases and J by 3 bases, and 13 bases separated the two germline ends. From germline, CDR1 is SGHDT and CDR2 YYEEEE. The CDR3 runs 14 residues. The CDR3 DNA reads TGTGCCAGCAGCCTGAGGAGGGCGTACACTGAAGCTTTCTTT. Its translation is CASSLRRAYTEAFF.

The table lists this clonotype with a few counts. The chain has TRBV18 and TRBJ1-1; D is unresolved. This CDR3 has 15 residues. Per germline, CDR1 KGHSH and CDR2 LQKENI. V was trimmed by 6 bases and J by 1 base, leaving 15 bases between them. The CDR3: CASSGRAQQNTEAFF. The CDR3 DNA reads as TGTGCCAGCTCGGGGAGGGCCCAGCAGAACACTGAAGCTTTCTTT.

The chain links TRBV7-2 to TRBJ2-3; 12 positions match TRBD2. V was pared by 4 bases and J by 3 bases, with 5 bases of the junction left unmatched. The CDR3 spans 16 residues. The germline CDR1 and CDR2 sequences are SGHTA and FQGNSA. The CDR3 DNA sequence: TGTGCCAGCAGCTCGGGACTAGCGGGCTGGACAGATACGCAGTATTTT. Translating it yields CASSSGLAGWTDTQYF.

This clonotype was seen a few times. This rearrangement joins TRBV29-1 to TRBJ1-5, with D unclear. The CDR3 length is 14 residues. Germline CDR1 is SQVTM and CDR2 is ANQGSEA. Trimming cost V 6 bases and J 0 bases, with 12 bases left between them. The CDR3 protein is CSVRSGNSNQPQHF. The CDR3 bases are TGCAGCGTCCGTTCGGGGAATAGCAATCAGCCCCAGCATTTT.

CDR3 coding DNA: TGTGCCAGCAGCTCCCAGGGGCGGCCCCAGCATTTT. Translation gives CASSSQGRPQHF. The V call is TRBV7-8, the J call TRBJ1-5; perhaps TRBD1 as D (6 bases). The CDR3 is 12 residues long. The V end lost 4 bases, the J end lost 9 bases, and 10 bases lay between the germline ends. Per germline, CDR1 SGHVS and CDR2 FQNEAQ.

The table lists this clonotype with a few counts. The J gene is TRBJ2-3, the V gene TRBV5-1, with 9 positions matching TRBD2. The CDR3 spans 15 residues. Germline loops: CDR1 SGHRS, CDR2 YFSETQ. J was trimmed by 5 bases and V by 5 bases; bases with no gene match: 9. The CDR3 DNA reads TGCGCCAGCAGTGTGGCGGGGGGGCCCGGAGATACGCAGTATTTT. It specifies CASSVAGGPGDTQYF.

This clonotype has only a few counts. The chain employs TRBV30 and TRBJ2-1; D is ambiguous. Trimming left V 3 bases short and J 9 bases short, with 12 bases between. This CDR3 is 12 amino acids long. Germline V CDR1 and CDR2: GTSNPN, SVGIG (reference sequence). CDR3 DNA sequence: TGTGCCTGGAGACAAGGTCCAGGTGAGCAGTTCTTC. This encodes CAWRQGPGEQFF.

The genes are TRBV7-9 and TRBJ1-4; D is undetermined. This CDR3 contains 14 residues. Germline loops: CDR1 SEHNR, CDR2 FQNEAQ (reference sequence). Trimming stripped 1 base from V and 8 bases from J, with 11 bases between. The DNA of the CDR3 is TGTGCCAGCAGCTTAGAAGTGGGTGTGGAAAAACTGTTTTTT. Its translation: CASSLEVGVEKLFF.

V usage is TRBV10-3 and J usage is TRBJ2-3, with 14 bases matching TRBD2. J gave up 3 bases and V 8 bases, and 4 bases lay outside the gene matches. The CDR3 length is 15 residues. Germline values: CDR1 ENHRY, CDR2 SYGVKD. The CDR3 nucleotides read TGTGCCATCGCCGGGACTAGCGGGAGTACAGATACGCAGTATTTT. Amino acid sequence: CAIAGTSGSTDTQYF.